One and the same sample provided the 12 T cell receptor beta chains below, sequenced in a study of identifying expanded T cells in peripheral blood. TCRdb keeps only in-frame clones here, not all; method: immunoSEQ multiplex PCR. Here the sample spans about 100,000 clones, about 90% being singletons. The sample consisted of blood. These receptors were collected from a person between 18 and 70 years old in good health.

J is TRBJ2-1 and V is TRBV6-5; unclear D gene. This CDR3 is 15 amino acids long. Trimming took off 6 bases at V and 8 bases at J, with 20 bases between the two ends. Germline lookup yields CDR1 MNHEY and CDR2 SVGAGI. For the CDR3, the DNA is TGTGCCAGCAGGAAGTTACAAATTATTCGCGATGAGCAGTTCTTC. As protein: CASRKLQIIRDEQFF.

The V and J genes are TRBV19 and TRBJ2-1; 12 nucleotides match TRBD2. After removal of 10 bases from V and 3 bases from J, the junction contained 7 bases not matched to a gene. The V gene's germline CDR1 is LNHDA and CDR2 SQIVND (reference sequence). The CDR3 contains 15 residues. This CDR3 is CATRGTSGFYNEQFF. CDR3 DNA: TGTGCCACCCGGGGGACTAGCGGGTTCTACAATGAGCAGTTCTTC.

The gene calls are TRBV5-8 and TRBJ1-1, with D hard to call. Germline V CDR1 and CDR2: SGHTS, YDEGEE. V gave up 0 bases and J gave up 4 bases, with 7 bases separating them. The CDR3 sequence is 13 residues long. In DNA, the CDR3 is TGTGCCAGCAGCTTGGTCCCAATCACTGAAGCTTTCTTT. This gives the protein CASSLVPITEAFF. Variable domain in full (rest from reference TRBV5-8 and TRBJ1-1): EAGVTQSPTHLIKTRGQQATLRCSPISGHTSVYWYQQALGLGLQFLLWYDEGEERNRGNFPPRFSGRQFPNYSSELNVNALELEDSALYLCASSLVPITEAFFGQGTRLTVV.

The CDR3 DNA reads as TGTGCCACCAGCAGGGGAAAGTTTAGAACTGAAGCTTTCTTT. Protein: CATSRGKFRTEAFF. The V and J genes are TRBV15 and TRBJ1-1; D is uncertain. This CDR3 is 14 amino acids long. With 3 bases removed from V and 5 bases from J, the gap between germline ends came to 13 bases. Germline CDR1 is LNHNV and CDR2 is YYDKDF (reference sequence).

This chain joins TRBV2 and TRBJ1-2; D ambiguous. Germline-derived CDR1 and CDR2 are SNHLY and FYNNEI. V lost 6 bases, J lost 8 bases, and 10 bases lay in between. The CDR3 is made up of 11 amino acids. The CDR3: CASSRRAGYTF. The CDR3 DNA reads TGTGCCAGCAGCCGGAGAGCGGGCTACACCTTC. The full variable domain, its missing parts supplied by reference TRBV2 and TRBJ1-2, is EPEVTQTPSHQVTQMGQEVILRCVPISNHLYFYWYRQILGQKVEFLVSFYNNEISEKSEIFDDQFSVERPDGSNFTLKIRSTKLEDSAMYFCASSRRAGYTFGSGTRLTVV.

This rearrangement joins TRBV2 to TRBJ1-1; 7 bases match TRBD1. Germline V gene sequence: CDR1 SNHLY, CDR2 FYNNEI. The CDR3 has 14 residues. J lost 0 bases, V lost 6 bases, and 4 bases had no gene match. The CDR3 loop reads CASSRQGLNTEAFF. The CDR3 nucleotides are TGTGCCAGCAGCCGACAGGGACTGAACACTGAAGCTTTCTTT.

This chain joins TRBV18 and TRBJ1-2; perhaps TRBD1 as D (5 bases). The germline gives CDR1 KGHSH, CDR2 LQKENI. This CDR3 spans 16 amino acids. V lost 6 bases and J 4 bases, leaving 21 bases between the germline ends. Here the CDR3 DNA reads TGTGCCAGCTCGCCTCGTGAGGGCGGGGGAGCCTATGGCTACACCTTC. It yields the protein CASSPREGGGAYGYTF.

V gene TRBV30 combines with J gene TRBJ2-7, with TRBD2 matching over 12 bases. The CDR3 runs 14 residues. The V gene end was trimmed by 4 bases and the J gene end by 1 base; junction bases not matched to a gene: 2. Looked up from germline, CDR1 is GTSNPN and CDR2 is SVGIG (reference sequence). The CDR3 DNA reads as TGTGCCTGGACTCTAGCGGGAGGGTCCTACGAGCAGTACTTC. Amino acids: CAWTLAGGSYEQYF.

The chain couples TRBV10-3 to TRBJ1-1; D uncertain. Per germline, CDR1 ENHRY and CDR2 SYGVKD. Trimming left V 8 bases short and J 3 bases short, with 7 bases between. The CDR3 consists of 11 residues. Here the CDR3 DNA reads TGTGCCATCGCGAGGGACACTGAAGCTTTCTTT. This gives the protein CAIARDTEAFF.

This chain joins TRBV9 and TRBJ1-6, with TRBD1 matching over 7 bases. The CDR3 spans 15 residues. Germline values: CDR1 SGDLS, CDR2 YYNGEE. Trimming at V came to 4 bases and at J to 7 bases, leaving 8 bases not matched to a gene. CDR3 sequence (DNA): TGTGCCAGCAGCATCGGACAGGAAAGGAATTCACCCCTCCACTTT. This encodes CASSIGQERNSPLHF.

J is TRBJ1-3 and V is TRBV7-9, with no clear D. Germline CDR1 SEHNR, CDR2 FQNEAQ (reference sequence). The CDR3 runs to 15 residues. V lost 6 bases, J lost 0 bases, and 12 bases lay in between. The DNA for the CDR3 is TGTGCCAGCAGGACGATGGCCCCCTCTGGAAACACCATATATTTT. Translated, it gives CASRTMAPSGNTIYF.

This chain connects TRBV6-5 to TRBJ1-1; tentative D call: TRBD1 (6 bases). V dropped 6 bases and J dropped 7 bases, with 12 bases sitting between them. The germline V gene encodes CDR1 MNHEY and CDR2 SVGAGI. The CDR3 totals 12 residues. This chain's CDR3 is CASSQGMGEAFF. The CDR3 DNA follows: TGTGCCAGCAGCCAGGGGATGGGTGAAGCTTTCTTT.